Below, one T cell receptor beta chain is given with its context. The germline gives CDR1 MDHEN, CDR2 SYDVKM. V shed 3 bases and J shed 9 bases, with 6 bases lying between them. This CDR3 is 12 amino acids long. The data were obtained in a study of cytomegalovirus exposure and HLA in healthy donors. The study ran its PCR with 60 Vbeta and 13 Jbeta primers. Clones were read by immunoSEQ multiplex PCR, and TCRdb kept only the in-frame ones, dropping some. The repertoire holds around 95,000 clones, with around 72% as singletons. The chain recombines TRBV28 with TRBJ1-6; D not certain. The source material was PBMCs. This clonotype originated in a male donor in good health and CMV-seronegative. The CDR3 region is CASSFGSSPLHF. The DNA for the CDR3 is TGTGCCAGCAGTTTCGGTAGTTCACCCCTCCACTTT.